This T cell receptor beta chain was observed in a study of blood T cell repertoires in COVID-19. As for the study in general: Sites across the United States, Italy and Spain contributed samples from acute and convalescent COVID-19. PBMCs, B-cell-depleted T cells, or T cells were the source of the cDNA or gDNA that made up the material.

In the original workflow: Using reference gene primer amplification, nucleated cell counts were estimated. Repertoires were generated with immunoSEQ multiplex PCR, while TCRdb's copy carries only in-frame clones and drops some. The V and J calls and clone size are taken from that table; D and trimming were inferred from the DNA. The sample carries about 72,000 clones, 86% recorded once. Germline loops: CDR1 KGHDR, CDR2 SFDVKD. Trimming took 4 bases from V and 8 from J; bases not matched to a gene: 7. The CDR3 sequence is 13 residues long. The source is a man aged 30 to 39 with acute or convalescent COVID-19. Sequencing was done on a sample of peripheral blood. This chain connects TRBV24-1 to TRBJ2-7; 7 nucleotides align to TRBD1. The CDR3 bases are TGTGCCACCAGTGACCCGGGACAGCCGAAGCAGTACTTC. This sequence encodes CATSDPGQPKQYF.